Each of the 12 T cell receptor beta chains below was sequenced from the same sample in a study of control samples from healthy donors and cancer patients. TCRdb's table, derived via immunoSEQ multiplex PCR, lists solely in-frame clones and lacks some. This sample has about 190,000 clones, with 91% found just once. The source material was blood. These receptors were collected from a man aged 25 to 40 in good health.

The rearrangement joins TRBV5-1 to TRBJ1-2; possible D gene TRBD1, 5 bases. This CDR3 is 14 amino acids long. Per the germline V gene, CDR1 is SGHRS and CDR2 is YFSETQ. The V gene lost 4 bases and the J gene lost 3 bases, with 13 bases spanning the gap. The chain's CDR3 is CASSSKQADYGYTF. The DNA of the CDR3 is TGCGCCAGCAGCAGCAAACAGGCGGACTATGGCTACACCTTC. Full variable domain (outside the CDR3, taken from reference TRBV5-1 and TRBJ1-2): KAGVTQTPRYLIKTRGQQVTLSCSPISGHRSVSWYQQTPGQGLQFLFEYFSETQRNKGNFPGRFSGRQFSNSRSEMNVSTLELGDSALYLCASSSKQADYGYTFGSGTRLTVV.

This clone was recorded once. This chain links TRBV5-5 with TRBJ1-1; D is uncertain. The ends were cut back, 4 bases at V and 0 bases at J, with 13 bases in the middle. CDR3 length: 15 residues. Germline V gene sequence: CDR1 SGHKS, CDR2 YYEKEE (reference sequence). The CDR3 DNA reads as TGTGCCAGCAGCCTAACCTTACAGTTGAACACTGAAGCTTTCTTT. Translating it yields CASSLTLQLNTEAFF.

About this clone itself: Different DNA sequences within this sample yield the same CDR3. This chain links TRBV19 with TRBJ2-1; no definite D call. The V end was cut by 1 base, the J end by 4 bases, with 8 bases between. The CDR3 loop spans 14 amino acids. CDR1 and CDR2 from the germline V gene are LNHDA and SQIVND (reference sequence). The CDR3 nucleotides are TGTGCCAGTAGTATAGGCGGACGGTACAATGAGCAGTTCTTC. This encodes CASSIGGRYNEQFF.

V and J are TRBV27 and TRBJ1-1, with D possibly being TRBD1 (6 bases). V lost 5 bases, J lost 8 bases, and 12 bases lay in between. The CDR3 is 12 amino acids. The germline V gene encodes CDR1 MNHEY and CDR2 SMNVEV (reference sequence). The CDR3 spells CASSPGGPEAFF. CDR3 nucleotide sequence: TGTGCCAGCAGTCCCGGGGGGCCCGAAGCTTTCTTT.

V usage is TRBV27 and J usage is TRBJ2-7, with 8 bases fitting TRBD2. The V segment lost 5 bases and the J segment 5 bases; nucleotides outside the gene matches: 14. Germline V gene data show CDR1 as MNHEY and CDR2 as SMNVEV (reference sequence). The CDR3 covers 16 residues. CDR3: CASSITPGGRINEQYF. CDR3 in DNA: TGTGCCAGCAGTATCACTCCGGGGGGGCGTATCAACGAGCAGTACTTC.

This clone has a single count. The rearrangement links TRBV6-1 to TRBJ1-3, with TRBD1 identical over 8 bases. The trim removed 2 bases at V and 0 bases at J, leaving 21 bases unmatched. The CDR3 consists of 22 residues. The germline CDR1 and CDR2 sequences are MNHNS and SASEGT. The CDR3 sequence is CASSETFRGQGAALSSGNTIYF. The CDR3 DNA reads TGTGCCAGCAGTGAAACGTTTAGGGGCCAGGGGGCAGCCTTATCCTCTGGAAACACCATATATTTT.

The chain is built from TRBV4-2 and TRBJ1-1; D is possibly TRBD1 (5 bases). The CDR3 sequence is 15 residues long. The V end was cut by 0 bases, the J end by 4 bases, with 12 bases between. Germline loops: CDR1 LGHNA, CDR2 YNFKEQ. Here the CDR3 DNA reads TGTGCCAGCAGCCAAGAGGAATCAGGGCCCACTGAAGCTTTCTTT. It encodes CASSQEESGPTEAFF.

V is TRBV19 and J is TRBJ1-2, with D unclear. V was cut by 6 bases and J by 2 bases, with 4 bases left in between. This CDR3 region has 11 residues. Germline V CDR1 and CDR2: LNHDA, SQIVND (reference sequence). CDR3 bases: TGTGCCAGTAGGGAAAACTATGGCTACACCTTC. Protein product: CASRENYGYTF.

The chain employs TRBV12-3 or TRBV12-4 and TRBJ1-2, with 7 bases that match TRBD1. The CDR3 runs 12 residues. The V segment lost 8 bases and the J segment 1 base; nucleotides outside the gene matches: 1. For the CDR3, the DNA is TGTGCCAGCCGGGACAGTAACTATGGCTACACCTTC. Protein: CASRDSNYGYTF.

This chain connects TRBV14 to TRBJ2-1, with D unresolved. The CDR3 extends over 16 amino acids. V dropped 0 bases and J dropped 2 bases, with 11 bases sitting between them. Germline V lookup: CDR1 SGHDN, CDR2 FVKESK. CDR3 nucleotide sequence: TGTGCCAGCAGCCAAGATGGAACAAGCACCTACAATGAGCAGTTCTTC. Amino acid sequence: CASSQDGTSTYNEQFF.

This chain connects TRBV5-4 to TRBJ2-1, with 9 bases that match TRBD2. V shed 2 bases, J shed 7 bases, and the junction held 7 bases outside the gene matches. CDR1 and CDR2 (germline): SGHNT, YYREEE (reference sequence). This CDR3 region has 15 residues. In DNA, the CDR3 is TGTGCCAGCAGCTTATGGCGGGGGGGCTTAAATGAGCAGTTCTTC. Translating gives CASSLWRGGLNEQFF.

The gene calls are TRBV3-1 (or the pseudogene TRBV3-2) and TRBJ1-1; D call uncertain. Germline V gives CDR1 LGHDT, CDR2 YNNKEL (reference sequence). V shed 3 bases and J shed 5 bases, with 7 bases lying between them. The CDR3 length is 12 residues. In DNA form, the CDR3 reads TGTGCCAGCAGCCACTCTAGGACTGAAGCTTTCTTT. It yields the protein CASSHSRTEAFF.